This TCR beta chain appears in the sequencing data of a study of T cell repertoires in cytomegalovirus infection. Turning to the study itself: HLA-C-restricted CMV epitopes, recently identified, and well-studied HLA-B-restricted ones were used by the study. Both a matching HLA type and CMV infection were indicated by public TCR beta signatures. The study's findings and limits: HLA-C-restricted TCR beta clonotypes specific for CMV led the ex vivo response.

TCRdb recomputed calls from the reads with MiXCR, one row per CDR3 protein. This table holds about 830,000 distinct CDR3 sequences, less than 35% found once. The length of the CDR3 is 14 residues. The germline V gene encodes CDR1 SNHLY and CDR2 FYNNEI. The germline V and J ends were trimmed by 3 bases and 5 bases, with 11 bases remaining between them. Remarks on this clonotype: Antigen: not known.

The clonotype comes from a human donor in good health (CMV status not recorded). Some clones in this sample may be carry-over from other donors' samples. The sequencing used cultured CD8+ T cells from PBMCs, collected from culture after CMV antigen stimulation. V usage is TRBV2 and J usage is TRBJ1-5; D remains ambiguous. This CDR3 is CASSEGVLDQPQHF. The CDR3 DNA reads TGTGCCAGCAGTGAGGGTGTCTTAGATCAGCCCCAGCATTTT.